This T cell receptor beta chain came from a study of blood T cells in healthy people across ages (dated by TCRdb to between 2014 and 2016). Context from the whole study: In model experiments, roughly one uniquely barcoded TCR beta cDNA molecule per two T cells was captured by template switching. Age-related changes in TCR beta repertoire diversity were measured in the study by deep sequencing normalized with unique cDNA molecular identifiers. Four age groups were formed from the donors: young (average approximately 15 years), middle-aged (more than 35), aged (about 62) and long-lived (approximately 80). To avoid experimental bias, donors of different ages were randomly spread across the sequencing lanes. Using the same blood draw, the study looked at two additional independent replicas of 1 million unique cDNA reads for two donors, one aged 18 to 29 and the other aged 80 or older.

Library method: 5' RACE. Sequencing instrument: Illumina HiSeq 2500. A second PCR of about 6 to 11 cycles was run with a J-beta primer mix and a sample-barcoded 5' primer. A unique molecular identifier was introduced onto each TCR beta cDNA molecule by a template-switch 5' adaptor carrying 12 random nucleotides. At least 2.5 million CDR3-containing paired-end reads were obtained from each sample. First-strand cDNA was synthesized from all RNA with the Mint cDNA synthesis kit, primed by a TRBC-specific oligonucleotide. Following uracil-DNA glycosylase treatment, a first 18-cycle PCR with universal primers M1SS and BC2_uni_R was performed on all cDNA. The original methods were these. For normalization, 1 million high-quality reads, each with a distinct molecular identifier, were randomly selected from each sample. Instead of being binned into consensus sequences, reads that shared molecular identifiers were thrown out. MiTCR, run with a Q25 quality threshold and the strictest error-elimination algorithm, handled CDR3 identification, clonotype clustering and error correction. A nonparametric unseen species model using Euler transformation provided a lower-bound estimate of total TCR beta diversity. In-frame beta chains were kept once TCRdb had trimmed the public reads at Q25 with fastp and called clones with MiXCR. Merged by CDR3 protein, the rows form single entries marked with the most common genes and DNA. TCRdb, rather than the study authors, made the V and J calls. The sample table records around 500,000 distinct CDR3 sequences; roughly 48% of these occur just once. The ten most abundant clones make up under 30% of the sample.

From the cysteine up to the phenylalanine, the CDR3 has a length of 14 residues. The DNA shown is the 42-base CDR3, in frame from base 1. The junction carries 15 bases between V and J, which are trimmed by 7 bases and 4 bases respectively. From a lookup of the germline V gene, CDR1 and CDR2 are SGHAT and FQNNGV. Here is what the overall study found, with its caveats: Total diversity estimates from one million sequenced T cells were considered lower bounds and underestimates. Donor CMV infection status was unknown, potentially confounding age-related changes in expanded clonotypes. Since profiling was done on bulk unsorted PBMCs, naive and antigen-experienced compartments could not be conclusively compared. Observed TCR beta diversity correlated strongly with the percentage of naive T cells measured by flow cytometry. As age increased, observed TCR beta diversity per million T cells dropped in a roughly linear way, and a significant reduction was already evident by age about 40. The long-lived group showed more naive CD4+ T cells, fewer expanded clones and increased TCR diversity than the aged group, suggesting age selection.

The donors were a few dozen Caucasian individuals from Russia, aged roughly 6 to 100 years, who were systemically healthy. Approximately 9.3 milliliters of peripheral blood were drawn from each donor into EDTA-treated Vacutainer tubes. PBMCs were isolated by Ficoll-Paque density-gradient centrifugation, with at least 6 million obtained per sample. Total RNA was extracted from PBMCs with Trizol reagent, with at least 6 micrograms obtained per sample. For every donor, flow cytometry on a PBMC aliquot measured the percentage of naive CD45RAhigh/CD27high T cells. On this clonotype: What antigen it recognizes has not been identified. Base qualities are missing; no much larger clone stands one base away.

The sequence came from a man at least 80 years old in good health. The specimen was blood. The chain was built from TRBV11-2 and TRBJ2-3; the D segment may tentatively be TRBD1 or TRBD2, each giving 6 matched bases. The CDR3 has the sequence CASIILGGADTQYF. The sequence in DNA is TGTGCCAGCATCATACTGGGGGGCGCAGATACGCAGTATTTT. The reference TRBV11-2 and TRBJ2-3 proteins fill in what lies around the CDR3, so the full variable domain reads EAGVAQSPRYKIIEKRQSVAFWCNPISGHATLYWYQQILGQGPKLLIQFQNNGVVDDSQLPKDRFSAERLKGVDSTLKIQPAKLEDSAVYLCASIILGGADTQYFGPGTRLTVL.